The clone carrying this TCR beta chain appeared a few times. The target antigen is unknown. The sample belongs to a study of T cell repertoires in cytomegalovirus infection. For the study at large: Used in the study were CMV epitopes, some recently identified and HLA-C-restricted, others well-studied and HLA-B-restricted. Matching HLA type, along with CMV infection, was indicated by public TCR beta signatures.

TCRdb passed the reads through MiXCR, listing each CDR3 protein once. The table lists some 350,000 distinct CDR3 sequences, about 35% of them singletons. This CDR3 contains 17 residues. The ends were cut back, 5 bases at V and 0 bases at J, with 16 bases in the middle. The germline V gene has CDR1 SGHTA and CDR2 FQGNSA. The receptor comes from a human donor in good health (CMV status not recorded). Some clones in this sample may be carry-over from other donors' samples. The chain joins TRBV7-2 to TRBJ2-2; the D call may be TRBD1 or TRBD2 (6 bases each). The sequenced sample was cultured PBMCs, obtained from culture after CMV antigen stimulation. The CDR3 loop is CASSGLAGTTNTGELFF. CDR3 nucleotides: TGTGCCAGCAGCGGACTTGCGGGGACAACGAACACCGGGGAGCTGTTTTTT.